This T cell receptor (beta chain) was captured in a study of T cells in localized non-small cell lung cancer. Study findings and constraints: An association was observed between higher blood T cell density and longer overall survival.

Sequencing used immunoSEQ multiplex PCR; TCRdb keeps in-frame clones, though not all of them. In the table there are more than 1,300 clones, around 25% of which are singletons. V was trimmed by 2 bases and J by 10 bases, leaving 12 bases between them. The CDR3 has 13 amino acids. The germline gives CDR1 MNHGY, CDR2 SAAAGT. This clone turned up a few times. Antigen: not known. The starting material was normal lung tissue next to the tumor, obtained before any cancer treatment. The chain recombines TRBV6-8 with TRBJ1-5, with D hard to call. This clonotype originated in a male donor at least 60 years old with stage II squamous cell lung carcinoma. CDR3 sequence (DNA): TGTGCCAGCAGTTACAGCCGGGCGGACCCCCAGCATTTT. This codes for CASSYSRADPQHF.